A selection of T cell receptor beta chains follows, all from one sample in a study of CD8+CD57+ T cells in acquired aplastic anemia. Each CDR3 protein gets one entry after TCRdb re-called the reads with MiXCR. Of around 230,000 distinct CDR3 sequences in the sample, around 63% were seen once. Sequencing was carried out using sorted CD4+, CD8+, or CD8+CD57+ T cells (not recorded which) from PBMCs. The receptors come from a human donor in good health. The CDR3 runs from the conserved cysteine through the conserved F or W. The order of the fields is V gene, J gene, D gene, CDR3 length, clone size, CDR3 protein, CDR3 DNA. A D gene is named only where the DNA matches it firmly. Size is omitted from some rows. Given values are once, few, many or a class for expanded clones.

>TRBV6-4|TRBJ2-2|NA|12|NA
CASSDDSGELFF
TGTGCCAGCAGTGACGACAGCGGGGAGCTGTTTTTT
>TRBV10-2|TRBJ2-7|NA|13|NA
CASSESTDYEQYF
TGCGCCAGCAGTGAGTCGACGGACTACGAGCAGTACTTC
>TRBV7-9|TRBJ2-7|NA|13|NA
CASSQGPAYEQYF
TGTGCCAGCAGCCAAGGTCCGGCTTACGAGCAGTACTTC
>TRBV29-1|TRBJ2-5|NA|14|NA
CSVDITKGFETQYF
TGCAGCGTTGACATAACAAAGGGATTCGAGACCCAGTACTTC
>TRBV5-4|TRBJ1-1|TRBD1|15|NA
CASTPGMAGGTEAFF
TGTGCCAGCACACCGGGTATGGCAGGGGGCACTGAAGCTTTCTTT
>TRBV7-8|TRBJ1-6|NA|14|NA
CASREGLWNSPLHF
TGTGCCAGCAGAGAGGGATTATGGAATTCACCCCTCCACTTT
>TRBV12-3/TRBV12-4|TRBJ1-5|NA|16|once
CASSLSGRASEQPQHF
TGTGCCAGCAGTTTAAGCGGGAGGGCTTCCGAGCAGCCCCAGCATTTT
>TRBV20-1|TRBJ1-1|NA|12|once
CSASRTGTEAFF
TGCAGTGCTAGTAGGACGGGCACTGAAGCTTTCTTT
>TRBV25-1|TRBJ1-1|TRBD1|14|NA
CASSELQGYTEAFF
TGTGCCAGCAGTGAGTTACAGGGGTACACTGAAGCTTTCTTT
>TRBV20-1|TRBJ2-7|NA|15|NA
CSASPAGRGSYEQYF
TGCAGTGCTAGTCCTGCAGGGAGAGGATCCTACGAGCAGTACTTC
>TRBV20-1|TRBJ1-2|NA|15|many
CSARDFKGMTGGYTF
TGCAGTGCTAGAGATTTTAAGGGAATGACGGGCGGCTACACCTTC
>TRBV9|TRBJ1-1|NA|16|NA
CASNTLTSGENTEAFF
TGTGCCAGCAACACCTTGACCTCAGGGGAGAACACTGAAGCTTTCTTT
>TRBV10-1|TRBJ1-6|NA|13|NA
CASSDFGSSPLHF
TGCGCCAGCAGTGATTTTGGGAGTTCACCCCTCCACTTT
>TRBV2|TRBJ2-2|TRBD2|15|NA
CASRDTSGSSGELFF
TGTGCCAGCAGGGATACTAGCGGGAGTTCCGGGGAGCTGTTTTTT
>TRBV11-1|TRBJ1-4|NA|14|many
CASSPTGPNEKLFF
TGTGCCAGCAGCCCCACGGGGCCGAATGAAAAACTGTTTTTT
>TRBV7-9|TRBJ2-7|TRBD2|14|NA
CASSTTSGPYEQYF
TGTGCCAGCAGCACGACTAGCGGGCCCTACGAGCAGTACTTC
>TRBV2|TRBJ1-2|NA|13|NA
CASRGVYNYGYTF
TGTGCCAGCAGGGGGGTCTACAATTATGGCTACACCTTC
>TRBV7-2|TRBJ2-1|TRBD2|13|NA
CATQREAPGKQFF
TGTGCCACCCAGCGGGAGGCACCGGGTAAGCAGTTCTTC
>TRBV12-3/TRBV12-4|TRBJ1-1|NA|12|NA
CASRRDINEAFF
TGTGCCAGCAGGCGGGACATCAATGAAGCTTTCTTT
>TRBV6-5|TRBJ2-7|NA|14|few
CASSTRGLSYEQYF
TGTGCCAGCAGTACAAGGGGTCTTTCCTACGAGCAGTACTTC
>TRBV7-3|TRBJ2-5|NA|15|few
CASSLTGWYQETQYF
TGTGCCAGCAGCTTAACGGGGTGGTACCAAGAGACCCAGTACTTC
>TRBV20-1|TRBJ2-7|TRBD2|15|NA
CSATRTGLEAYEQYF
TGCAGTGCTACCCGAACAGGACTAGAGGCCTACGAGCAGTACTTC
>TRBV11-1|TRBJ1-2|NA|12|NA
CASSLGVPGYTF
TGTGCCAGCAGCCTAGGGGTTCCGGGCTACACCTTC
>TRBV9|TRBJ2-7|NA|13|NA
CASSVGVATEQYF
TGTGCCAGCAGCGTAGGTGTGGCCACCGAGCAGTACTTC